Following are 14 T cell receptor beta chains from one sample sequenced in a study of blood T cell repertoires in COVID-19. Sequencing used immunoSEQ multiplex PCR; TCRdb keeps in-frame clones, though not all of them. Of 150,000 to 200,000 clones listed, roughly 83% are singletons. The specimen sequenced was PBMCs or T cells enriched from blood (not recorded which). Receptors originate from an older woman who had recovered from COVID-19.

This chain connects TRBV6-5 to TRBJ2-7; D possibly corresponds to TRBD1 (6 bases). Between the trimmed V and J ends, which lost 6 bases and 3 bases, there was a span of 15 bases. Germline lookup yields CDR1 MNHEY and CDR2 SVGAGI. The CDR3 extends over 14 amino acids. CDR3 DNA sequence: TGTGCCAGCAGCCGACGGGACAATCTCTACGAGCAGTACTTC. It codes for CASSRRDNLYEQYF.

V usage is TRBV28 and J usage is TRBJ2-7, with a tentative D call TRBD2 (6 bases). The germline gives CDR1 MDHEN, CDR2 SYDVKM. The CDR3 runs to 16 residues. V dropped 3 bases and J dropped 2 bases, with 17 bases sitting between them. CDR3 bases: TGTGCCAGCAGTTTTACTCTAGCGAGTACCACCTACGAGCAGTACTTC. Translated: CASSFTLASTTYEQYF.

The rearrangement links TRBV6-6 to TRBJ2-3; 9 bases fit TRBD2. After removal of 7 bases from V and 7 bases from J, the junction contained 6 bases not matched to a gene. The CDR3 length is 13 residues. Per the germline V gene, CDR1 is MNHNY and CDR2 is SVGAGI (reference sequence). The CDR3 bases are TGTGCCAGCACGGCGGGGGGGCTCAATACGCAGTATTTT. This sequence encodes CASTAGGLNTQYF.

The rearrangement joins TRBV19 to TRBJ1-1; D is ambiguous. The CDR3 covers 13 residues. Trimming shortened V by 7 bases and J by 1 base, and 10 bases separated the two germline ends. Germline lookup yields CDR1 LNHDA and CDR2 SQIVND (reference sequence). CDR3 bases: TGTGCCAGTACCCCCACACCGAACACTGAAGCTTTCTTT. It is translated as CASTPTPNTEAFF. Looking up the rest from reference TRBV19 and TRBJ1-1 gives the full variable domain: DGGITQSPKYLFRKEGQNVTLSCEQNLNHDAMYWYRQDPGQGLRLIYYSQIVNDFQKGDIAEGYSVSREKKESFPLTVTSAQKNPTAFYLCASTPTPNTEAFFGQGTRLTVV.

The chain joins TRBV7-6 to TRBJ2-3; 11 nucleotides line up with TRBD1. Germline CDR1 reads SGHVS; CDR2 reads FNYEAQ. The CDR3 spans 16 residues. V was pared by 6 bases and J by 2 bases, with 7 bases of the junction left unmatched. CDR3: CASSKRTGGPTDTQYF. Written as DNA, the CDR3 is TGTGCCAGCAGTAAAAGGACAGGGGGCCCCACAGATACGCAGTATTTT.

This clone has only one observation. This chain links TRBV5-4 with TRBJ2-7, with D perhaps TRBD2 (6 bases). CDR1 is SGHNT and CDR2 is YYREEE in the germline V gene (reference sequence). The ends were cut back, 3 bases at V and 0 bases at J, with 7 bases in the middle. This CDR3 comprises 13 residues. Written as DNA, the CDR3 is TGTGCCAGCAGCTCCGGGAGCTCCTACGAGCAGTACTTC. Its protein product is CASSSGSSYEQYF.

CDR3 nucleotide sequence: TGCGCCAGCAGCCAAGTTCCTGGGGGGTTACGGAACACTGAAGCTTTCTTT. Its translation: CASSQVPGGLRNTEAFF. The rearrangement uses TRBV4-1 and TRBJ1-1; TRBD1 is a possible D gene (5 bases). The germline V and J ends were trimmed by 1 base and 1 base, with 16 bases remaining between them. Germline-derived CDR1 and CDR2 are MGHRA and YSYEKL. This CDR3 has 17 residues.

The CDR3 DNA sequence: TGCGCCAGCAGCACGGGACAGGGCCCCTACGAGCAGTACTTC. It specifies CASSTGQGPYEQYF. V gene TRBV5-1 combines with J gene TRBJ2-7, with 9 bases aligning to TRBD1. Trimming removed 4 bases from V and 2 bases from J; junction bases left unmatched: 4. The CDR3 length is 14 residues. Germline V gene sequence: CDR1 SGHRS, CDR2 YFSETQ.

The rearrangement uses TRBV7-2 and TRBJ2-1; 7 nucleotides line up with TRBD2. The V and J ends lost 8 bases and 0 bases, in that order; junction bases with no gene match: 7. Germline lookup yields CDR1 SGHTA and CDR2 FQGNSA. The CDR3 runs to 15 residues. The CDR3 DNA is TGTGCCAGCGGGAGGGCCTCGACCTCCTACAATGAGCAGTTCTTC. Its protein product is CASGRASTSYNEQFF. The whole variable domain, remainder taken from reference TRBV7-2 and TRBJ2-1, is GAGVSQSPSNKVTEKGKDVELRCDPISGHTALYWYRQSLGQGLEFLIYFQGNSAPDKSGLPSDRFSAERTGGSVSTLTIQRTQQEDSAVYLCASGRASTSYNEQFFGPGTRLTVL.

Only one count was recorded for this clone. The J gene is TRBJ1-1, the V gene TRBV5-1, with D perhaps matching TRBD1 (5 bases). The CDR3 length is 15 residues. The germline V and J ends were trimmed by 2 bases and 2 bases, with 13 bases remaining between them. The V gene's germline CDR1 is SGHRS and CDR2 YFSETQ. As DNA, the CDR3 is TGCGCCAGCAGCTTTTTCCAGGGTACCAACACTGAAGCTTTCTTT. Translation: CASSFFQGTNTEAFF.

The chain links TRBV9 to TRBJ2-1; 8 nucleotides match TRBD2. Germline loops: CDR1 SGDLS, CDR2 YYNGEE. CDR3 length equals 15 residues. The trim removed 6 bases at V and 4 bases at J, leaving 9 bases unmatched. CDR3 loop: CASNGREGGYNEQFF. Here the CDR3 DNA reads TGTGCCAGCAACGGACGGGAGGGTGGATACAATGAGCAGTTCTTC.

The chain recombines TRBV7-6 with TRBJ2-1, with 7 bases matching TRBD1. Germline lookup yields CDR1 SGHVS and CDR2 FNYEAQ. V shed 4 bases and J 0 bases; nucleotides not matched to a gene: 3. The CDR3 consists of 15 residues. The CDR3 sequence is CASSYRQGSYNEQFF. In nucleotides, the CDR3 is TGTGCCAGCAGCTATAGACAGGGCTCCTACAATGAGCAGTTCTTC.

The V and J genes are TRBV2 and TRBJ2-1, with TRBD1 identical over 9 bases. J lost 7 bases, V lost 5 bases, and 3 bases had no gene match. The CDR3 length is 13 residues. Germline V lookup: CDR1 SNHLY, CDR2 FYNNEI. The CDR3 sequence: CASSTGGVNEQFF. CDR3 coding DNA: TGTGCCAGCAGTACAGGGGGCGTGAATGAGCAGTTCTTC.

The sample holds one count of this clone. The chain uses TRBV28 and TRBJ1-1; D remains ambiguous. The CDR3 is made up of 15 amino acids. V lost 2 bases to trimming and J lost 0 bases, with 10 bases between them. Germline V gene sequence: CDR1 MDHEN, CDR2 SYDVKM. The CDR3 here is CASSLDGGMNTEAFF. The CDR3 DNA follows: TGTGCCAGCAGTTTAGATGGAGGGATGAACACTGAAGCTTTCTTT.